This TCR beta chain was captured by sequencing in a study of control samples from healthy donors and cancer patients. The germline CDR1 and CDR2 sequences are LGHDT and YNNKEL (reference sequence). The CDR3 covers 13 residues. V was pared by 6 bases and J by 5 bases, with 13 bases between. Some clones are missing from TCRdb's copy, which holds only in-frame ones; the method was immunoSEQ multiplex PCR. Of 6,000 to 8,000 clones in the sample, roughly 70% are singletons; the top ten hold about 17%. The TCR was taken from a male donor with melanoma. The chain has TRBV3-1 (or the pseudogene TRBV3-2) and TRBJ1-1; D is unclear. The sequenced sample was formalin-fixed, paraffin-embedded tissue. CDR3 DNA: TGTGCCAGCAGTCCGCCTCGTGGGACTGAAGCTTTCTTT. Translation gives CASSPPRGTEAFF.